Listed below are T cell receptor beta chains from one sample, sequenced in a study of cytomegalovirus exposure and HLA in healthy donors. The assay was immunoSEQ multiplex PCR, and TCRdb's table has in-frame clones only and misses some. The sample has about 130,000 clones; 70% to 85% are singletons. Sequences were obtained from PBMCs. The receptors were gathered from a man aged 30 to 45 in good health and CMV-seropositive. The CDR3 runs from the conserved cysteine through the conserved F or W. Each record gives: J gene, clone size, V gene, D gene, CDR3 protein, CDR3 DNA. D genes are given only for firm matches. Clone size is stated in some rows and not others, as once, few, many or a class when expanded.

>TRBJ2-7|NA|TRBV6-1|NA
CASSERGGDTYEQYF
TGTGCCAGCAGTGAAAGGGGCGGGGATACCTACGAGCAGTACTTC
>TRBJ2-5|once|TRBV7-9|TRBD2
CASSRTSGMETQYF
TGTGCCAGCAGCCGGACTAGCGGGATGGAGACCCAGTACTTC
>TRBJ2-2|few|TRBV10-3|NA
CAISAWATNTGELFF
TGTGCCATCAGTGCTTGGGCGACGAACACCGGGGAGCTGTTTTTT
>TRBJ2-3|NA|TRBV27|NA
CASSLRGGGAADTQYF
TGTGCCAGCAGTTTAAGGGGGGGCGGGGCCGCAGATACGCAGTATTTT
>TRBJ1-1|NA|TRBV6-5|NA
CASRGITGTEAFF
TGTGCCAGCAGAGGCATCACAGGGACTGAAGCTTTCTTT
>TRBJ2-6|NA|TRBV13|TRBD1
CASSLGQRISGANVLTF
TGTGCCAGCAGCCTGGGACAGAGGATTTCTGGGGCCAACGTCCTGACTTTC
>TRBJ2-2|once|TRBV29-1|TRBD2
CSVEDLRGGKDTGELFF
TGCAGCGTTGAAGATCTCCGGGGAGGGAAGGACACCGGGGAGCTGTTTTTT
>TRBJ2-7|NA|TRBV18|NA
CASSPQQGYEQYF
TGTGCCAGCTCACCTCAACAGGGCTACGAGCAGTACTTC
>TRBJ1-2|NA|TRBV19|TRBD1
CASSIDRGLNYGYTF
TGTGCCAGTAGTATCGACAGGGGGCTTAACTATGGCTACACCTTC
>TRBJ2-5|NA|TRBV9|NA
CASSVGGRQETQYF
TGTGCCAGCAGCGTAGGAGGGAGGCAAGAGACCCAGTACTTC
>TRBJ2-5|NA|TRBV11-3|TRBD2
CASSLDAGVFETQYF
TGTGCCAGCAGCCTAGACGCGGGAGTCTTTGAGACCCAGTACTTC
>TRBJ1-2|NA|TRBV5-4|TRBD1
CASSTAGTGGVYGYTF
TGTGCCAGCAGCACCGCCGGGACAGGGGGTGTCTATGGCTACACCTTC
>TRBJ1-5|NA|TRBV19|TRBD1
CASSPQYAGTDNSNQPQHF
TGTGCCAGTAGTCCCCAATACGCCGGGACAGACAATAGCAATCAGCCCCAGCATTTT
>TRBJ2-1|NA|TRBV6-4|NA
CASRPAGMYNEQFF
TGTGCCAGCCGTCCGGCGGGCATGTACAATGAGCAGTTCTTC
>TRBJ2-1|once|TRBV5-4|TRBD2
CASSVTSGFPYNEQFF
TGTGCCAGCAGCGTGACTAGCGGGTTTCCCTACAATGAGCAGTTCTTC
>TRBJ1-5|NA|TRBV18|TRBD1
CASSPDRAPNQPQHF
TGTGCCAGCTCACCAGACAGGGCGCCCAATCAGCCCCAGCATTTT
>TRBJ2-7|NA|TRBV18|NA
CASSPVRVIREQYF
TGTGCCAGCTCACCGGTCAGGGTAATCCGCGAGCAGTACTTC
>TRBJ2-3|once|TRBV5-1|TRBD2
CASSSTSGGVYTQYF
TGCGCCAGCAGCTCTACTAGCGGGGGGGTGTATACGCAGTATTTT
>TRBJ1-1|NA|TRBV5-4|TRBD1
CASSAGTGTGAEAFF
TGTGCCAGCAGTGCCGGGACAGGGACCGGAGCTGAAGCTTTCTTT
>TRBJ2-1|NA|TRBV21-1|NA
CASSKARLINEQFF
TGTGCCAGCAGCAAAGCGCGCCTGATCAATGAGCAGTTCTTC
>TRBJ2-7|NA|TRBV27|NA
CASSPGPSAGSYEQYF
TGTGCCAGCAGTCCCGGTCCCTCGGCGGGTTCTTACGAGCAGTACTTC
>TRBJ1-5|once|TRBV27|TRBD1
CASSLTGVYSNQPQHF
TGTGCCAGCAGTCTGACAGGGGTCTATAGCAATCAGCCCCAGCATTTT
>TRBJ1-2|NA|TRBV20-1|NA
CSAYSGGYTF
TGCAGTGCTTACAGCGGAGGCTACACCTTC
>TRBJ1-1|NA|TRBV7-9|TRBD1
CASRPGQGFTEAFF
TGTGCCAGCCGACCGGGACAGGGGTTCACTGAAGCTTTCTTT
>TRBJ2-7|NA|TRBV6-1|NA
CASSEAARGGHYEQYF
TGTGCCAGCAGTGAAGCGGCCCGGGGAGGTCACTACGAGCAGTACTTC
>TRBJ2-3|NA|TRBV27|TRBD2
CASSLQLASNTQYF
TGTGCCAGCAGTTTACAACTAGCGAGCAATACGCAGTATTTT
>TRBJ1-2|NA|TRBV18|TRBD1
CASSSPDRAYGYTF
TGTGCCAGCTCATCACCGGACAGGGCCTATGGCTACACCTTC
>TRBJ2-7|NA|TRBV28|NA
CASSLATIVGAGEQYF
TGTGCCAGCAGTTTGGCCACTATAGTAGGGGCCGGCGAGCAGTACTTC
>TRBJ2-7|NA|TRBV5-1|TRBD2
CASSPGLSYEQYF
TGCGCCAGCTCCCCGGGACTATCCTACGAGCAGTACTTC
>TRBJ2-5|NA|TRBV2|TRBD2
CASSETSGGARAQYF
TGTGCCAGCAGTGAGACTAGCGGGGGGGCGAGGGCCCAGTACTTC
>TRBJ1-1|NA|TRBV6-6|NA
CASSYELQAEAFF
TGTGCCAGCAGTTACGAGCTACAGGCTGAAGCTTTCTTT
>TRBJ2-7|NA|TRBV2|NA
CASSEDTPYEQYF
TGTGCCAGCAGTGAAGACACCCCCTACGAGCAGTACTTC
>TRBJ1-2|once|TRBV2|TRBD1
CASSNGQGLNYGYTF
TGTGCCAGCAGTAACGGACAGGGCCTTAACTATGGCTACACCTTC
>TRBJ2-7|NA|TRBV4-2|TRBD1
CASSQDLGQGAKEQYF
TGTGCCAGCAGCCAAGACCTCGGACAGGGGGCAAAAGAGCAGTACTTC
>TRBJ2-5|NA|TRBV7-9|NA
CASSSRTEQETQYF
TGTGCCAGCAGCAGCCGGACTGAGCAAGAGACCCAGTACTTC
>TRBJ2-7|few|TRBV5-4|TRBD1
CASSSPGQGFHEQYF
TGTGCCAGCAGCTCGCCGGGACAGGGATTCCACGAGCAGTACTTC
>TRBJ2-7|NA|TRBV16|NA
CASSPETEFEQYF
TGTGCCAGCAGCCCAGAGACAGAATTCGAGCAGTACTTC
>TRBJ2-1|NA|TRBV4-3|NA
CASSQDSGLGYNEQFF
TGCGCCAGCAGCCAAGATTCGGGATTGGGTTACAATGAGCAGTTCTTC
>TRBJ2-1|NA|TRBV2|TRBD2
CAIKRSSGRAREQFF
TGTGCCATCAAACGCTCTAGCGGGAGGGCCCGGGAGCAGTTCTTC
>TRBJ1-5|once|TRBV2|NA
CASSPGVNQPQHF
TGTGCCAGCAGTCCCGGGGTCAATCAGCCCCAGCATTTT
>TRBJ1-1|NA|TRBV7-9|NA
CASSLGGVLTEAFF
TGTGCCAGCAGCTTGGGGGGAGTTCTAACTGAAGCTTTCTTT
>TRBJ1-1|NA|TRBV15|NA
CATSRSLQNTEAFF
TGTGCCACCAGCAGAAGTTTACAGAACACTGAAGCTTTCTTT
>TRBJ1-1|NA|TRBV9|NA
CASSVSGSGTEAFF
TGTGCCAGCAGCGTCTCGGGGTCCGGCACTGAAGCTTTCTTT
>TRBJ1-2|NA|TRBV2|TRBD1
CVSSEDRGAYGYTF
TGTGTCAGCAGTGAGGACAGGGGGGCCTATGGCTACACCTTC
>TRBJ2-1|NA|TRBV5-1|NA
CASSLVGGNNEQFF
TGCGCCAGCAGCTTGGTCGGGGGAAACAATGAGCAGTTCTTC
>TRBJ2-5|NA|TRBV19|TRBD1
CASSVPSRGGGETQYF
TGTGCCAGTAGTGTCCCCTCTCGAGGGGGCGGGGAGACCCAGTACTTC
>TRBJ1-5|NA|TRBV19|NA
CASSRPLQGFEQPQHF
TGTGCCAGTAGTCGCCCTCTTCAGGGCTTCGAGCAGCCCCAGCATTTT
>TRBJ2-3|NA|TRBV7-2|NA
CASSSAAHTDTQYF
TGTGCCAGCAGCTCCGCGGCCCACACAGATACGCAGTATTTT
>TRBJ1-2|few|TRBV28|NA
CASSLGGYGYTF
TGTGCCAGCAGTTTAGGCGGGTATGGCTACACCTTC
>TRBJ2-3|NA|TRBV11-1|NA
CASSPRLTSTDTQYF
TGTGCCAGCAGCCCTCGACTGACTAGCACAGATACGCAGTATTTT
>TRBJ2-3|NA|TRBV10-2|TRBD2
CASSVSTSVDTQYF
TGCGCCAGCAGTGTATCGACTAGCGTAGATACGCAGTATTTT
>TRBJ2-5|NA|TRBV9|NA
CASSEGGTPQETQYF
TGTGCCAGCAGCGAGGGGGGGACTCCCCAAGAGACCCAGTACTTC
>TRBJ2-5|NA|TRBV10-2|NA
CASTSPKETQYF
TGCGCCAGTACTAGCCCCAAAGAGACCCAGTACTTC
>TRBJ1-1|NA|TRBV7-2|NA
CASSPGGRDTEAFF
TGTGCCAGCAGCCCTGGGGGCAGGGACACTGAAGCTTTCTTT
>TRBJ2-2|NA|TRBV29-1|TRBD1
CSVPRGQGRAGELFF
TGCAGCGTTCCCCGGGGACAGGGAAGGGCCGGGGAGCTGTTTTTT
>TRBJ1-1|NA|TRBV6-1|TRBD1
CASSSRQGRNTEAFF
TGTGCCAGCAGTTCACGACAGGGGAGGAACACTGAAGCTTTCTTT